This TCR beta chain was sequenced in a study of radiation and T cells in renal cell carcinoma. Time point defined: baseline pretreatment blood. Treatment: 15 Gy SBRT to primary tumor, nephrectomy 4 weeks later. TCRdb keeps only in-frame clones here, not all; method: immunoSEQ multiplex PCR. The table records approximately 110,000 clones, roughly four fifths of them present only once. CDR1 is SQVTM and CDR2 is ANQGSEA in the germline V gene. V was clipped by 7 bases and J by 5 bases; unmatched bases: 6. This CDR3 region has 13 residues. This sequence was found in a woman in her sixties or seventies with renal cell carcinoma. J is TRBJ2-5 and V is TRBV29-1, with TRBD1 matching over 11 bases. Here the sequenced sample was blood, taken from a patient whose treatment included radiotherapy and nephrectomy. CDR3 DNA sequence: TGCAGCGCCGGACAGGGGGCAGGGGAGACCCAGTACTTC. Translated: CSAGQGAGETQYF.